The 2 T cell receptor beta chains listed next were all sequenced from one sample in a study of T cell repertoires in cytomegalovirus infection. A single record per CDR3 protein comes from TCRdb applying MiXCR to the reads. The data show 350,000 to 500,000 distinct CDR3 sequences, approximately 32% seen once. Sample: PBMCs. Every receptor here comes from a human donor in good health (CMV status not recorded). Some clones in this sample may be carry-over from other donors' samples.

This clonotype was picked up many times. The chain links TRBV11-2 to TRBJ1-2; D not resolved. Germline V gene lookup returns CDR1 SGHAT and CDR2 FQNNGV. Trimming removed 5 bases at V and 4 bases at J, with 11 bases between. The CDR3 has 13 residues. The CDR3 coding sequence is TGTGCCAGCAGCCCCGGACGGGGCTATGGCTACACCTTC. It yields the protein CASSPGRGYGYTF.

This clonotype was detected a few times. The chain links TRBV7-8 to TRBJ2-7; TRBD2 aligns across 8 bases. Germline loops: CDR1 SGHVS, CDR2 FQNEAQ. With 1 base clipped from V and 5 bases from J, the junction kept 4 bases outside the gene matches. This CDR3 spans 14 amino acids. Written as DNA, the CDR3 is TGTGCCAGCAGCTTAGAAGGAGCGGGAGACGAGCAGTACTTC. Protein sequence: CASSLEGAGDEQYF.